This T cell receptor (beta chain) was documented in a study of CD8 T cells in Susac syndrome. Study context: At blood draw, Susac syndrome patients were therapy-naive, on corticosteroids, or on intravenous immunoglobulin alone.

Germline loops: CDR1 MNHEY, CDR2 SMNVEV (reference sequence). V was shortened by 5 bases and J by 8 bases, with 12 bases between the two germline ends. The CDR3 loop spans 12 amino acids. Comments on this clonotype: Its antigen remains unidentified.

Broader study findings: The CD4+ T cell repertoires from Susac syndrome exhibited no clonal expansion. Individuals included in the TCR sequencing and HLA analysis were acknowledged by the study to be relatively few in number.

With random hexamers, reverse transcription was performed on about 0.5 to 1 ug of RNA. TCR beta CDR3 was amplified by immunoSEQ multiplex PCR. This amplification extended across 54 Vbeta and 13 Jbeta segments. TCRdb reprocessed the immunoSEQ multiplex PCR reads with MiXCR, giving one entry per CDR3 protein. This sample carries approximately 160,000 distinct CDR3 sequences, 90% to 96% of them seen once, and the ten largest clones take 0.1% to 0.15%. The sample was CD4+ T cells from PBMCs. The rearrangement uses TRBV27 and TRBJ1-2; no clear D. This clonotype originated in a human donor with Susac syndrome. The CDR3 region has the DNA TGTGCCAGCAGTCCCCCGACGGGGGGCTACACCTTC. Translating it yields CASSPPTGGYTF.